Reported below is one T cell receptor beta chain. The antigen is unknown. The data were taken from a study of PD-L1 blockade in urothelial cancer. In the study overall: Patients took up atezolizumab in 2014 at 1,200 mg intravenously every 3 weeks. Researchers found blood samples held a median of approximately 150,000 T cells.

Described time point: pretreatment peripheral blood. Findings and limits, study-wide: Those with durable benefit had larger increases in tumor-associated blood clones at 3 weeks.

CDR1 and CDR2 from the germline V gene are WNHNN and SYGVQD (reference sequence). V lost 2 bases, J lost 7 bases, and 5 bases lay in between. This CDR3 has 11 residues. Sequencing was performed with immunoSEQ multiplex PCR; in TCRdb, only in-frame clones are kept and a portion is missing. The sample lists tens of thousands of clones, over 75% occurring once. The source material was PBMCs, sampled around atezolizumab (anti-PD-L1) treatment. The chain is built from TRBV10-1 and TRBJ1-1; no definite D call. The clonotype comes from a man in his 60s with urothelial cancer. The CDR3 sequence: CASSEGLEAFF. The CDR3 nucleotides are TGCGCCAGCAGTGAGGGGCTTGAAGCTTTCTTT.